This passage covers 16 T cell receptor beta chains from one sample sequenced in a study of spatial heterogeneity in lung cancer. The time point: sample taken at primary tumor resection. TCRs were sequenced from unsorted whole RNA of tumor, nontumor lung or PBMC. TCRdb recomputed calls from the 5' RACE reads with MiXCR, one row per CDR3 protein. Here the sample spans roughly 10,000 distinct CDR3 sequences, around a quarter being singletons. The material sequenced was PBMCs, taken at surgery. All receptors come from a female donor with early-stage non-small cell lung cancer.

This clonotype was picked up many times. The CDR3 bases are TGTGCCGCCGAAGGACTAGCGGGAGGTGTCGATGAGCAGTTCTTC. Translated: CAAEGLAGGVDEQFF. The gene calls are TRBV6-1 and TRBJ2-1, with TRBD2 matching over 14 bases. Germline V lookup: CDR1 MNHNS, CDR2 SASEGT. The J segment lost 8 bases and the V segment lost 11 bases, leaving 11 bases of the junction unmatched. The CDR3 is made up of 15 amino acids.

This clonotype appeared many times. This rearrangement joins TRBV7-2 to TRBJ1-1; TRBD1 is a possible D gene (5 bases). Germline V lookup: CDR1 SGHTA, CDR2 FQGNSA. The CDR3 contains 15 residues. The germline V and J ends were trimmed by 1 base and 1 base, with 10 bases remaining between them. CDR3 in DNA: TGTGCCAGCAGCTTAGTCCCAGGGACGAACACTGAAGCTTTCTTT. It yields the protein CASSLVPGTNTEAFF.

The chain employs TRBV10-3 and TRBJ2-2, with 10 bases lining up with TRBD1. The CDR3 length is 16 residues. Germline V CDR1 and CDR2: ENHRY, SYGVKD. V was pared by 3 bases and J by 3 bases, with 4 bases of the junction left unmatched. CDR3 region: CAISDRDRGHTGELFF. Written as DNA, the CDR3 is TGTGCCATCAGTGACCGGGACAGGGGTCACACCGGGGAGCTGTTTTTT.

This clonotype has just a few counts. The genes are TRBV6-2 or TRBV6-3 and TRBJ2-7, with D possibly TRBD1 on 5 matching bases. The ends were cut back, 6 bases at V and 0 bases at J, with 12 bases in the middle. In germline, CDR1 is MNHEY, CDR2 SVGEGT. The CDR3 contains 14 residues. The CDR3 spells CASSGTGHSYEQYF. DNA for the CDR3: TGTGCCAGCAGCGGCACTGGACACTCCTACGAGCAGTACTTC.

J is TRBJ2-7 and V is TRBV7-8, with D perhaps matching TRBD1 (7 bases). This CDR3 contains 16 residues. Trimming left V 5 bases short and J 3 bases short, with 20 bases between. Germline CDR1 SGHVS, CDR2 FQNEAQ. CDR3: CASSPRGTGEFYEQYF. The CDR3 DNA reads TGTGCCAGCAGCCCGCGGGGAACAGGGGAATTCTACGAGCAGTACTTC.

This clonotype is categorized as medium-sized. The J gene is TRBJ2-7, the V gene TRBV27; TRBD2 matches at 10 bases. CDR3 length: 16 residues. Germline V gives CDR1 MNHEY, CDR2 SMNVEV (reference sequence). Trimming cost V 4 bases and J 2 bases; bases outside gene matches: 8. CDR3 in amino acids: CASSYSGLAAAYEQYF. The CDR3 region has the DNA TGTGCCAGCAGTTACTCAGGACTAGCGGCTGCCTACGAGCAGTACTTC.

This CDR3 reads CASSMPDGTGGGGELFF. CDR3 nucleotide sequence: TGTGCCAGTAGTATGCCCGACGGGACAGGGGGCGGCGGGGAGCTGTTTTTT. The chain couples TRBV19 to TRBJ2-2; 12 bases agree with TRBD1. Germline CDR1 is LNHDA and CDR2 is SQIVND (reference sequence). The CDR3 is 17 residues long. The V gene end was trimmed by 3 bases and the J gene end by 7 bases; junction bases not matched to a gene: 9.

The chain combines TRBV10-2 with TRBJ2-3, with a possible D match to TRBD2 (5 bases). Germline loops: CDR1 WSHSY, CDR2 SAAADI. The V gene lost 4 bases and the J gene lost 3 bases, with 8 bases spanning the gap. The CDR3 sequence is 13 residues long. This chain's CDR3 is CASSGGSTDTQYF. In DNA form, the CDR3 reads TGCGCCAGCAGTGGTGGGAGTACAGATACGCAGTATTTT.

In its sample, this clonotype was seen a few times. The V call is TRBV30, the J call TRBJ2-6; either TRBD1 or TRBD2 may fit D (6 bases each). With 6 bases removed from V and 4 bases from J, the gap between germline ends came to 16 bases. The germline CDR1 and CDR2 sequences are GTSNPN and SVGIG (reference sequence). This CDR3 contains 15 residues. CDR3 sequence: CACEGGAAGANVLTF. CDR3 in DNA: TGTGCCTGCGAGGGGGGCGCAGCCGGGGCCAACGTCCTGACTTTC. The full variable domain, rest sourced from reference TRBV30 and TRBJ2-6, is SQTIHQWPATLVQPVGSPLSLECTVEGTSNPNLYWYRQAAGRGLQLLFYSVGIGQISSEVPQNLSASRPQDRQFILSSKKLLLSDSGFYLCACEGGAAGANVLTFGAGSRLTVL.

This clonotype was detected ten times or more. This chain links TRBV10-3 with TRBJ2-5, with D maybe TRBD2 (6 bases). The V and J ends lost 0 bases and 1 base respectively, with 9 bases between them. From germline, CDR1 is ENHRY and CDR2 SYGVKD. CDR3 length: 15 residues. In DNA, the CDR3 is TGTGCCATCAGTGAGTCCGGGACTTTCCAAGAGACCCAGTACTTC. This translates into CAISESGTFQETQYF.

By sample fraction, this clonotype is medium-sized. The chain carries TRBV20-1 and TRBJ2-1; tentatively, D is TRBD2 (6 bases). The CDR3 has 15 residues. The germline V gene has CDR1 DFQATT and CDR2 SNEGSKA (reference sequence). The V end was cut by 5 bases, the J end by 0 bases, with 14 bases between. CDR3 protein: CSAPTGTYSYNEQFF. CDR3 nucleotide sequence: TGCAGTGCTCCGACCGGGACTTACTCCTACAATGAGCAGTTCTTC.

This clonotype is categorized as medium-sized. The chain has TRBV20-1 and TRBJ2-1, with D possibly TRBD2 on 6 matching bases. Between the trimmed V and J ends, which lost 6 bases and 9 bases, there was a span of 18 bases. Germline CDR1 is DFQATT and CDR2 is SNEGSKA (reference sequence). The CDR3 contains 13 residues. CDR3 in DNA: TGCAGTGCAATCCACTCTAGCGTTGGTGAGCAGTTCTTC. Translation gives CSAIHSSVGEQFF.

The rearrangement uses TRBV4-1 and TRBJ1-2; TRBD1 might be the D (5 bases). The CDR3 runs to 15 residues. CDR1 MGHRA and CDR2 YSYEKL come from the germline V gene. The ends were cut back, 0 bases at V and 4 bases at J, with 12 bases in the middle. CDR3 sequence reads: CASSQDEGYSYGYTF. CDR3 DNA sequence: TGCGCCAGCAGCCAAGATGAGGGGTACAGCTATGGCTACACCTTC.

The chain joins TRBV29-1 to TRBJ2-7, with 7 bases matching TRBD2. The CDR3 is 13 amino acids. V lost 6 bases, J lost 6 bases, and 11 bases stayed unmatched. From germline, CDR1 is SQVTM and CDR2 ANQGSEA. CDR3 DNA: TGCAGCGTGGTCGGCGGGAGCGGTGGCGAGCAGTACTTC. This gives the protein CSVVGGSGGEQYF.

The gene calls are TRBV28 and TRBJ1-3; D ambiguous. The V and J ends lost 10 bases and 5 bases respectively, with 21 bases between them. Germline values: CDR1 MDHEN, CDR2 SYDVKM. The CDR3 has 15 amino acids. CDR3 DNA sequence: TGTGCCACGGGGTCGGACGGGCAGGTCCGAAACACCATATATTTT. Its protein is CATGSDGQVRNTIYF.

V usage is TRBV6-6 and J usage is TRBJ2-7; no clear D gene. Between the trimmed V and J ends, which lost 0 bases and 4 bases, there was a span of 7 bases. The CDR3 extends over 13 amino acids. Germline assignment: CDR1 MNHNY and CDR2 SVGAGI (reference sequence). The CDR3 here is CASSYSAFYEQYF. The CDR3 nucleotides read TGTGCCAGCAGTTACTCGGCGTTTTACGAGCAGTACTTC.